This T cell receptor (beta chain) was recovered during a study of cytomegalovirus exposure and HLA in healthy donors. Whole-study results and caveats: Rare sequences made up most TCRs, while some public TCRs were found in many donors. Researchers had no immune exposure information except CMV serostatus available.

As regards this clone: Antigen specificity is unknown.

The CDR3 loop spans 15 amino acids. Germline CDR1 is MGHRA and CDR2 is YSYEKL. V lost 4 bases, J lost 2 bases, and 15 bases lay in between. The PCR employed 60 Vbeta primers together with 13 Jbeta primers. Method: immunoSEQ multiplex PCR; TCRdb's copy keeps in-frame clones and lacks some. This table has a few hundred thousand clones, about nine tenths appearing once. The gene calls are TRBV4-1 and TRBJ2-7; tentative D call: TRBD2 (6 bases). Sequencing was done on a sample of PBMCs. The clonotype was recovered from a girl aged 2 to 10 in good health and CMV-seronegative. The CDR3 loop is CASSPTRGGTYEQYF. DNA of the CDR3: TGCGCCAGCAGCCCGACGAGGGGCGGGACCTACGAGCAGTACTTC.